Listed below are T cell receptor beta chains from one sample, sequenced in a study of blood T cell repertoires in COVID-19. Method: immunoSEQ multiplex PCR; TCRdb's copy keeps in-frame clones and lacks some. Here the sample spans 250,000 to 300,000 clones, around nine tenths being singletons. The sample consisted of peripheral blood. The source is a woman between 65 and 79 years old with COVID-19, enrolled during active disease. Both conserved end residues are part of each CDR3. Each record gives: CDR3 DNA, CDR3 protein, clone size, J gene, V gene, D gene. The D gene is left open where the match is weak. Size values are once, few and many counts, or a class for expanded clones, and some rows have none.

DNA: TGTGCCAGCAGCCAGTACTTAGCCGAGCAGTACTTC
CDR3: CASSQYLAEQYF
size: once
J: TRBJ2-7
V: TRBV5-4
D: .

DNA: TGTGCCACTGGACAGGGGAATGGCTACACCTTC
CDR3: CATGQGNGYTF
size: .
J: TRBJ1-2
V: TRBV19
D: TRBD1

DNA: TGTGCCAGCAGGCCATCGACTAGCGGGGGCTTATTTACCGGGGAGCTGTTTTTT
CDR3: CASRPSTSGGLFTGELFF
size: .
J: TRBJ2-2
V: TRBV7-2
D: TRBD2

DNA: TGTGCCTGGAGTGGGGGGGACAGTAATAGCGCTGAAGCTTTCTTT
CDR3: CAWSGGDSNSAEAFF
size: .
J: TRBJ1-1
V: TRBV30
D: TRBD1

DNA: TGCGCCAGCAACCCCGGGACAGCACAAGAGACCCAGTACTTC
CDR3: CASNPGTAQETQYF
size: once
J: TRBJ2-5
V: TRBV5-1
D: TRBD1

DNA: TGTGCCAGCAGTTACTCAAGGGACAGATATCTGCCCCAGCATTTT
CDR3: CASSYSRDRYLPQHF
size: .
J: TRBJ1-5
V: TRBV6-5
D: TRBD1

DNA: TGCACCAGCAGCGAAAGAGACAGGGTTGCTGAAGCTTTCTTT
CDR3: CTSSERDRVAEAFF
size: few
J: TRBJ1-1
V: TRBV1
D: .

DNA: TGTGCCAGCAGTTCGGGCGGGAAACTGTTTTTT
CDR3: CASSSGGKLFF
size: .
J: TRBJ1-4
V: TRBV28
D: .

DNA: TGTGCCAGCAGCTTGGAGACACAGGGGGCTAATGGCTACACCTTC
CDR3: CASSLETQGANGYTF
size: .
J: TRBJ1-2
V: TRBV6-2/TRBV6-3
D: TRBD1

DNA: TGTGCCAGCAGCTCCTACAGGGGCGGCCTTGAGTCCGGGGAGCTGTTTTTT
CDR3: CASSSYRGGLESGELFF
size: .
J: TRBJ2-2
V: TRBV5-4
D: TRBD1

DNA: TGTGCCTGGAGTCGAGGAGAAAAACTGTTTTTT
CDR3: CAWSRGEKLFF
size: .
J: TRBJ1-4
V: TRBV30
D: .

DNA: TGTGCCAGCAGTTTAGAGGGCAATTCCTCACCCCTCCACTTT
CDR3: CASSLEGNSSPLHF
size: .
J: TRBJ1-6
V: TRBV27
D: .

DNA: TGCGCCAGCAGGCTTACTAGCGGGGGGGCAAGAGATACGCAGTATTTT
CDR3: CASRLTSGGARDTQYF
size: few
J: TRBJ2-3
V: TRBV5-1
D: TRBD2

DNA: TGCAGCGTTGGGGGCGTAGGGGGCACCGGGGAGCTGTTTTTT
CDR3: CSVGGVGGTGELFF
size: .
J: TRBJ2-2
V: TRBV29-1
D: .

DNA: TGTGCCTGGAGTGCGGACAGGGTCCAAGAGACCCAGTACTTC
CDR3: CAWSADRVQETQYF
size: .
J: TRBJ2-5
V: TRBV30
D: TRBD1

DNA: TGTGCCAGCTCACCGATATCGTCGACAGGGACCGGGGCCAACGTCCTGACTTTC
CDR3: CASSPISSTGTGANVLTF
size: .
J: TRBJ2-6
V: TRBV18
D: TRBD1

DNA: TGTGCCAGCAGTTCAACCAGAAATCAGCCCCAGCATTTT
CDR3: CASSSTRNQPQHF
size: .
J: TRBJ1-5
V: TRBV27
D: .

DNA: TGCGCCAGCAGCCAGTGGTCAGGGATTAGCAATCAGCCCCAGCATTTT
CDR3: CASSQWSGISNQPQHF
size: once
J: TRBJ1-5
V: TRBV4-1
D: .

DNA: TGCGCCAGCAGTGAGAGCGGGGGGGGATACTACGAGCAGTACTTC
CDR3: CASSESGGGYYEQYF
size: .
J: TRBJ2-7
V: TRBV10-2
D: TRBD2

DNA: TGTGCCAGCAGAGGACAGGGATATGGCTACACCTTC
CDR3: CASRGQGYGYTF
size: .
J: TRBJ1-2
V: TRBV6-5
D: TRBD1

DNA: TGTGCCAGCAGCTTTCCGGGACAGGGCACCGGGGAGCTGTTTTTT
CDR3: CASSFPGQGTGELFF
size: .
J: TRBJ2-2
V: TRBV5-5
D: TRBD1

DNA: TGTGCCAGTAGTATAGTAGCAAGCGGGGGGGCCCAGTACTTC
CDR3: CASSIVASGGAQYF
size: few
J: TRBJ2-5
V: TRBV19
D: TRBD2

DNA: TGTGCCAGCAGCCAAGGCAGGGGGACTGAAGCTTTCTTT
CDR3: CASSQGRGTEAFF
size: few
J: TRBJ1-1
V: TRBV3-1/TRBV3-2
D: TRBD1

DNA: TGCGCCAGCAGCTTGGAGCCGACAGTTTCCTACGAGCAGTACTTC
CDR3: CASSLEPTVSYEQYF
size: .
J: TRBJ2-7
V: TRBV5-1
D: .

DNA: TGCGCCAGCAGCGGACAGGGGGCCGGTGAGCAGTTCTTC
CDR3: CASSGQGAGEQFF
size: once
J: TRBJ2-1
V: TRBV5-1
D: TRBD1

DNA: TGTGCCAGCAGCTTCTCAGGGTTTCTAGCCAAAAACATTCAGTACTTC
CDR3: CASSFSGFLAKNIQYF
size: .
J: TRBJ2-4
V: TRBV5-4
D: .

DNA: TGTGCCAGCAGTGGCGAGGAGAACACTGAAGCTTTCTTT
CDR3: CASSGEENTEAFF
size: .
J: TRBJ1-1
V: TRBV2
D: .

DNA: TGTGCCAGCAGAGCTAAGGAGACCTACCAAGAGACCCAGTACTTC
CDR3: CASRAKETYQETQYF
size: .
J: TRBJ2-5
V: TRBV11-1
D: .